The present TCR beta chain was sequenced within a study of glioma-infiltrating T cells after dendritic cell vaccination. Overall study: Autologous tumor lysate was loaded overnight onto monocyte-derived dendritic cells grown less than 8 days with IL-4 and GM-CSF. Dendritic cell vaccine was injected intradermally three times, biweekly.

After removal of 0 bases from V and 0 bases from J, the junction contained 5 bases not matched to a gene. CDR1 GTSNPN and CDR2 SVGIG come from the germline V gene (reference sequence). The CDR3 contains 16 residues. The time point denotes: after dendritic cell vaccination, including at tumor progression/relapse. Only in-frame clones appear in the TCRdb table, and some are missing; sequencing was by immunoSEQ multiplex PCR. The table includes approximately 48,000 clones, roughly 90% detected once. The chain is built from TRBV30 and TRBJ2-5, with 9 positions matching TRBD2. The sequencing used blood, collected after dendritic cell vaccination. The origin of this receptor is a human donor with glioblastoma. CDR3 sequence (DNA): TGTGCCTGGAGTGTATCGTCTAGCGGGGACCAAGAGACCCAGTACTTC. Residues: CAWSVSSSGDQETQYF.